Following are 31 T cell receptor beta chains from one sample sequenced in a study of blood T cell repertoires in COVID-19. Profiled with immunoSEQ multiplex PCR; TCRdb holds only in-frame clones, not every one. The sample consists of 140,000 to 150,000 clones, 87% of them appearing once. The sample was PBMCs or T cells enriched from blood (not recorded which). Receptors originate from a woman in her thirties or forties who had been exposed to COVID-19.

Concerning this clone: The DNA is omitted, as the CDR3 cannot be located on it reliably, and the CDR3 follows TCRdb's listing. This chain uses TRBV7-8 with TRBJ1-1. Both ends counted, the CDR3 spans 23 residues. CDR1 is SGHVS and CDR2 is FQNEAQ in the germline V gene. CDR3 protein: CASSPAAGLRTLKLSLDKAEAFF.

This chain joins TRBV5-1 and TRBJ2-1, with 10 bases lining up with TRBD2. Germline V gene sequence: CDR1 SGHRS, CDR2 YFSETQ. The CDR3 length is 15 residues. The J segment lost 6 bases and the V segment lost 0 bases, leaving 3 bases of the junction unmatched. In nucleotides, the CDR3 is TGCGCCAGCAGCTTGGGACTAGCGGGCCGCAATGAGCAGTTCTTC. Protein: CASSLGLAGRNEQFF.

This clone showed up just once. This rearrangement joins TRBV24-1 to TRBJ1-2; D gene unclear. This CDR3 comprises 15 residues. The germline gives CDR1 KGHDR, CDR2 SFDVKD. V lost 3 bases, J lost 6 bases, and 16 bases lay in between. This CDR3 reads CATSDPSTGMDGYTF. In DNA, the CDR3 is TGTGCCACCAGTGATCCGTCGACGGGAATGGATGGCTACACCTTC.

In this sample, this clone turned up a few times. The rearrangement uses TRBV7-9 and TRBJ1-1, with 8 bases matching TRBD1. CDR3 length equals 11 residues. Losses at the gene ends were 5 bases for V and 9 bases for J; bases not matched to a gene: 2. CDR1 is SEHNR and CDR2 is FQNEAQ in the germline V gene (reference sequence). CDR3 coding DNA: TGTGCCAGCAGCCGGGACAGGAAAGCTTTCTTT. This translates into CASSRDRKAFF.

The chain uses TRBV10-2 and TRBJ2-1, with TRBD1 matching over 7 bases. With V trimmed by 6 bases and J by 2 bases, 7 bases remained unmatched. Germline V gene lookup returns CDR1 WSHSY and CDR2 SAAADI. The CDR3 runs 15 residues. CDR3 DNA: TGCGCCAGCAGCGTCCCCGGGACAGCCTACAATGAGCAGTTCTTC. Translation gives CASSVPGTAYNEQFF.

V usage is TRBV27 and J usage is TRBJ2-1, with TRBD2 identical over 10 bases. The length of the CDR3 is 15 residues. Germline values: CDR1 MNHEY, CDR2 SMNVEV (reference sequence). The J segment lost 2 bases and the V segment lost 4 bases, leaving 2 bases of the junction unmatched. This CDR3 is CASSSGLAAYNEQFF. The CDR3 nucleotides read TGTGCCAGCAGTTCTGGACTAGCGGCCTACAATGAGCAGTTCTTC.

The gene calls are TRBV5-1 and TRBJ2-7; possibly TRBD1 for D (6 bases). Germline loops: CDR1 SGHRS, CDR2 YFSETQ. With 4 bases removed from V and 5 bases from J, the gap between germline ends came to 13 bases. This CDR3 is 13 amino acids long. The CDR3 sequence: CASSQFRGNEQYF. The DNA for the CDR3 is TGCGCCAGCAGCCAATTCAGGGGTAACGAGCAGTACTTC.

This chain joins TRBV5-5 and TRBJ2-7; the D gene is possibly TRBD1 (6 bases). The germline V gene encodes CDR1 SGHKS and CDR2 YYEKEE (reference sequence). This CDR3 contains 13 residues. Trimming took 0 bases from V and 7 from J, leaving 11 bases between them. CDR3 in amino acids: CASSLGLRGEQYF. CDR3 DNA sequence: TGTGCCAGCAGCTTGGGGCTCAGGGGTGAGCAGTACTTC.

The chain combines TRBV2 with TRBJ1-3; no clear D. This CDR3 is 15 amino acids long. V was shortened by 8 bases and J by 2 bases, with 16 bases between the two germline ends. CDR1 is SNHLY, CDR2 FYNNEI, per germline. CDR3 in amino acids: CASVGGTSAGNTIYF. CDR3 bases: TGTGCCAGCGTAGGAGGTACCTCCGCTGGAAACACCATATATTTT.

The CDR3 region is CASSECGGCEQYF. The CDR3 nucleotides are TGTGCCAGCAGTGAATGCGGTGGGTGCGAGCAGTACTTC. The chain is built from TRBV2 and TRBJ2-7; D gene ambiguous. The CDR3 runs 13 residues. In germline, CDR1 is SNHLY, CDR2 FYNNEI. V shed 2 bases and J shed 6 bases, with 11 bases lying between them.

This chain uses TRBV28 with TRBJ1-3; possibly TRBD1 for D (5 bases). This CDR3 is built from 14 residues. V lost 6 bases and J 3 bases, leaving 12 bases between the germline ends. CDR1 is MDHEN, CDR2 SYDVKM, per germline. As DNA, the CDR3 is TGTGCCAGCAGCCTGGGGGGGGGTGGAAACACCATATATTTT. Translating it yields CASSLGGGGNTIYF.

The V call is TRBV5-1, the J call TRBJ2-2, with TRBD1 identical over 10 bases. Germline V gene sequence: CDR1 SGHRS, CDR2 YFSETQ. V lost 3 bases to trimming and J lost 5 bases; unmatched junction nucleotides: 1. The CDR3 has 14 amino acids. CDR3 sequence: CASSSDRGTGELFF. As DNA, the CDR3 is TGCGCCAGCAGCTCGGACAGGGGGACCGGGGAGCTGTTTTTT. The full variable domain, its missing parts supplied by reference TRBV5-1 and TRBJ2-2, is KAGVTQTPRYLIKTRGQQVTLSCSPISGHRSVSWYQQTPGQGLQFLFEYFSETQRNKGNFPGRFSGRQFSNSRSEMNVSTLELGDSALYLCASSSDRGTGELFFGEGSRLTVL.

V and J are TRBV29-1 and TRBJ2-6; D gene ambiguous. The V gene lost 1 base and the J gene lost 3 bases, with 10 bases spanning the gap. This CDR3 has 15 residues. Germline lookup yields CDR1 SQVTM and CDR2 ANQGSEA. The CDR3 is CSVEGWLFGANVLTF. The DNA of the CDR3 is TGCAGCGTTGAAGGGTGGCTCTTTGGGGCCAACGTCCTGACTTTC.

The chain combines TRBV4-1 with TRBJ1-6; TRBD1 matches 10 bases. V was clipped by 1 base and J by 8 bases; unmatched bases: 2. Germline V gene data show CDR1 as MGHRA and CDR2 as YSYEKL. The CDR3 is 15 amino acids. CDR3 nucleotide sequence: TGCGCCAGCAGCCAAGCTGGGACAGGGGATTCACCCCTCCACTTT. This translates into CASSQAGTGDSPLHF.

The chain couples TRBV7-2 to TRBJ1-2, with TRBD1 as a possible D gene (5 bases). Germline V gene data show CDR1 as SGHTA and CDR2 as FQGNSA. This CDR3 has 14 amino acids. Trimming pared 5 bases from V and 4 bases from J, leaving 14 bases between. CDR3 sequence reads: CASSPQGLRYGYTF. DNA for the CDR3: TGTGCCAGCAGCCCCCAGGGACTTCGCTATGGCTACACCTTC. Looking up the rest from reference TRBV7-2 and TRBJ1-2 gives the full variable domain: GAGVSQSPSNKVTEKGKDVELRCDPISGHTALYWYRQSLGQGLEFLIYFQGNSAPDKSGLPSDRFSAERTGGSVSTLTIQRTQQEDSAVYLCASSPQGLRYGYTFGSGTRLTVV.

The chain carries TRBV9 and TRBJ2-3; TRBD2 agrees at 9 bases. V shed 0 bases and J 6 bases; nucleotides not matched to a gene: 8. The V gene's germline CDR1 is SGDLS and CDR2 YYNGEE. This CDR3 contains 16 residues. In DNA, the CDR3 is TGTGCCAGCAGCGTAGCTCACGCGGGAGGGCCCGATACGCAGTATTTT. Translating it yields CASSVAHAGGPDTQYF. Supplemented by reference TRBV9 and TRBJ2-3, the full variable domain reads DSGVTQTPKHLITATGQRVTLRCSPRSGDLSVYWYQQSLDQGLQFLIQYYNGEERAKGNILERFSAQQFPDLHSELNLSSLELGDSALYFCASSVAHAGGPDTQYFGPGTRLTVL.

J is TRBJ2-7 and V is TRBV27; a weak D match, TRBD2 (6 bases). CDR1 is MNHEY, CDR2 SMNVEV, per germline (reference sequence). V was cut by 6 bases and J by 6 bases, with 18 bases left in between. The length of the CDR3 is 14 residues. The CDR3 region has the DNA TGTGCCAGCAGCCCCACGACGACTAGAGGCGAGCAGTACTTC. It specifies CASSPTTTRGEQYF.

V gene TRBV7-9 combines with J gene TRBJ1-5, with 9 bases lining up with TRBD1. The CDR3 contains 15 residues. CDR1 and CDR2 (germline): SEHNR, FQNEAQ (reference sequence). V was clipped by 4 bases and J by 5 bases; unmatched bases: 6. The CDR3 nucleotides read TGTGCCAGCAGCTCTGGGACAGGGAAACATCAGCCCCAGCATTTT. It yields the protein CASSSGTGKHQPQHF.

V usage is TRBV29-1 and J usage is TRBJ2-1; D not certain. Trimming took off 4 bases at V and 7 bases at J, with 8 bases between the two ends. CDR1 is SQVTM and CDR2 is ANQGSEA in the germline V gene. The CDR3 length is 11 residues. The chain's CDR3 is CSVASGNEQFF. CDR3 in DNA: TGCAGCGTTGCTTCGGGTAATGAGCAGTTCTTC.

The V call is TRBV11-3, the J call TRBJ2-1; no definite D call. Germline V gene sequence: CDR1 SGHNT, CDR2 YENEEA. This CDR3 is built from 10 residues. Trimming shortened V by 8 bases and J by 3 bases, and 2 bases separated the two germline ends. The CDR3 region has the DNA TGTGCCAGCCTCTACAATGAGCAGTTCTTC. Encoded protein: CASLYNEQFF.

The rearrangement joins TRBV19 to TRBJ1-2, with TRBD1 identical over 9 bases. Trimming cost V 7 bases and J 8 bases; bases outside gene matches: 8. The CDR3 sequence is 13 residues long. Germline assignment: CDR1 LNHDA and CDR2 SQIVND (reference sequence). CDR3 sequence (DNA): TGTGCCAGTAAGATGCGGGACAGGGACGGCTACACCTTC. Translating it yields CASKMRDRDGYTF.

The chain joins TRBV6-2 or TRBV6-3 to TRBJ2-2; 7 bases are a match to TRBD1. Trimming removed 5 bases from V and 5 bases from J; junction bases left unmatched: 8. From germline, CDR1 is MNHEY and CDR2 SVGEGT. CDR3 length equals 15 residues. CDR3 coding DNA: TGTGCCAGCAGTCTCCGACAGGGTAGGACCGGGGAGCTGTTTTTT. Encoded protein: CASSLRQGRTGELFF.

The gene calls are TRBV5-4 and TRBJ2-1; 13 bases fit TRBD2. Germline V CDR1 and CDR2: SGHNT, YYREEE (reference sequence). J lost 9 bases, V lost 3 bases, and 9 bases had no gene match. The CDR3 is made up of 16 amino acids. The CDR3 coding sequence is TGTGCCAGCAGCTCAGGACTAGCGGGAGATCACGGTGAGCAGTTCTTC. This gives the protein CASSSGLAGDHGEQFF.

This clone came up a few times. The chain combines TRBV7-2 with TRBJ2-3; D is unclear. Trimming stripped 0 bases from V and 6 bases from J, with 4 bases between. The CDR3 extends over 12 amino acids. CDR1 SGHTA and CDR2 FQGNSA come from the germline V gene. CDR3 DNA sequence: TGTGCCAGCAGCTTAGCGAGCGATACGCAGTATTTT. This gives the protein CASSLASDTQYF.

The chain couples TRBV19 to TRBJ2-1, with 11 positions matching TRBD2. The CDR3 is made up of 15 amino acids. The germline gives CDR1 LNHDA, CDR2 SQIVND (reference sequence). The junction had 6 bases not matched to a gene; V was cut back by 5 bases and J by 6 bases. CDR3 protein: CASSVLAGVSNEQFF. DNA for the CDR3: TGTGCCAGTAGTGTACTAGCGGGAGTTAGCAATGAGCAGTTCTTC. Full variable domain (rest looked up from reference TRBV19 and TRBJ2-1): DGGITQSPKYLFRKEGQNVTLSCEQNLNHDAMYWYRQDPGQGLRLIYYSQIVNDFQKGDIAEGYSVSREKKESFPLTVTSAQKNPTAFYLCASSVLAGVSNEQFFGPGTRLTVL.

V and J are TRBV6-5 and TRBJ1-1; D is ambiguous. From germline, CDR1 is MNHEY and CDR2 SVGAGI. This CDR3 comprises 15 residues. V dropped 5 bases and J dropped 5 bases, with 18 bases sitting between them. This chain's CDR3 is CASSRKLQTRTEAFF. The CDR3 nucleotides are TGTGCCAGCAGTCGAAAATTGCAAACGAGGACTGAAGCTTTCTTT.

This clone showed up just a few times. The chain is built from TRBV7-9 and TRBJ1-3; the D is unclear. The CDR3 spans 15 residues. Germline V CDR1 and CDR2: SEHNR, FQNEAQ (reference sequence). V gave up 5 bases and J gave up 1 base, with 12 bases separating them. The CDR3 loop reads CASSHTSPSGNTIYF. The CDR3, as DNA: TGTGCCAGCAGCCACACCTCCCCATCTGGAAACACCATATATTTT.

The V and J genes are TRBV9 and TRBJ2-3; 8 nucleotides match TRBD2. The CDR3 has 17 residues. Germline V gene lookup returns CDR1 SGDLS and CDR2 YYNGEE. V shed 3 bases and J 1 base; nucleotides not matched to a gene: 10. CDR3 coding DNA: TGTGCCAGCAGCGAGCCCGTCGGTAGCGGGGGCACAGATACGCAGTATTTT. Its protein is CASSEPVGSGGTDTQYF. The full variable domain, completed using reference TRBV9 and TRBJ2-3, is DSGVTQTPKHLITATGQRVTLRCSPRSGDLSVYWYQQSLDQGLQFLIQYYNGEERAKGNILERFSAQQFPDLHSELNLSSLELGDSALYFCASSEPVGSGGTDTQYFGPGTRLTVL.

The chain links TRBV7-9 to TRBJ1-1; D unresolved. Germline V gene lookup returns CDR1 SEHNR and CDR2 FQNEAQ (reference sequence). V lost 0 bases and J lost 5, with 10 bases in between. The CDR3 length is 14 residues. This chain's CDR3 is CASSLATGRTEAFF. DNA for the CDR3: TGTGCCAGCAGCTTAGCGACGGGGAGAACTGAAGCTTTCTTT.

The V gene is TRBV2, the J gene TRBJ2-2, with 9 bases lining up with TRBD1. The CDR3 sequence is 15 residues long. The germline gives CDR1 SNHLY, CDR2 FYNNEI. Trimming at V came to 3 bases and at J to 4 bases, leaving 3 bases not matched to a gene. The CDR3 nucleotides are TGTGCCAGCAGTGAGGACAGGGGTCGCACCGGGGAGCTGTTTTTT. The encoded protein is CASSEDRGRTGELFF.

CDR3 bases: TGTGCCAGCTCACCCACAGGGGGGCTCTACAATGAGCAGTTCTTC. Translation gives CASSPTGGLYNEQFF. The chain uses TRBV18 and TRBJ2-1; TRBD1 matches 8 bases. Germline lookup yields CDR1 KGHSH and CDR2 LQKENI. The junction had 4 bases not matched to a gene; V was cut back by 3 bases and J by 3 bases. There are 15 residues in the CDR3.